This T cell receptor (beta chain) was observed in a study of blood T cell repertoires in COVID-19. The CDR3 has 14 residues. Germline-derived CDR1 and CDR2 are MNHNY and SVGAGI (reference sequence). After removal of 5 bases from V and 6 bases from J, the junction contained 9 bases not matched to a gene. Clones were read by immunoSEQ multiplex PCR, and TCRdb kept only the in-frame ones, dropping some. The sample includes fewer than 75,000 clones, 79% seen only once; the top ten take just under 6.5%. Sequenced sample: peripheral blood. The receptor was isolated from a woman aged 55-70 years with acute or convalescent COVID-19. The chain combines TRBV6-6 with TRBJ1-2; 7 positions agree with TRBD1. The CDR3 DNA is TGTGCCAGCAGTCCTCGACAGGGAAGGGATGGCTACACCTTC. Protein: CASSPRQGRDGYTF.